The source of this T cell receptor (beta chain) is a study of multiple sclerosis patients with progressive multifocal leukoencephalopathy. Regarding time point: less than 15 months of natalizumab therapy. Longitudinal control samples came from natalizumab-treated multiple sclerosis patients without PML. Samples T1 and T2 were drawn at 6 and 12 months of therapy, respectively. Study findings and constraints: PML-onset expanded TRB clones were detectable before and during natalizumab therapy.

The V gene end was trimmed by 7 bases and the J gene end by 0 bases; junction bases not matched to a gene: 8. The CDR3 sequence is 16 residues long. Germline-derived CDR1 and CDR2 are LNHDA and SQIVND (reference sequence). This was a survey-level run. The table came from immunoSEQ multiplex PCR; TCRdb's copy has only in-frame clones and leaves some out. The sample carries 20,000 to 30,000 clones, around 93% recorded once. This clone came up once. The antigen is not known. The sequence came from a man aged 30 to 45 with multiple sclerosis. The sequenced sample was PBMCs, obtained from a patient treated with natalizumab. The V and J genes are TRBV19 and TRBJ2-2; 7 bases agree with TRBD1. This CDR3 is CASTDRALANTGELFF. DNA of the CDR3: TGTGCCAGTACTGACAGGGCCCTCGCGAACACCGGGGAGCTGTTTTTT.